This record covers a single T cell receptor beta chain. Its antigen is currently unknown. The V end was cut by 8 bases, the J end by 1 base, with 11 bases between. Germline loops: CDR1 MNHNY, CDR2 SVGAGI (reference sequence). The CDR3 loop spans 13 amino acids. MiXCR was run by TCRdb on the reads, yielding one entry per CDR3 protein. The sample yields hundreds of thousands of distinct CDR3 sequences, around 29% seen once. This sample was included in a study of T cell repertoires in cytomegalovirus infection. Study at large: Recently identified HLA-C-restricted CMV epitopes were among the peptides used. Carrying CMV and the relevant HLA type showed in public TCR beta signatures.

This clonotype was sampled from a human donor in good health (CMV status not recorded). Some clones in this sample may be carry-over from other donors' samples. Material: cultured CD8+ T cells from PBMCs, obtained from culture after CMV antigen stimulation. The V and J genes are TRBV6-6 and TRBJ1-2, with a tentative D call TRBD1 (6 bases). The DNA for the CDR3 is TGTGCCAGCGTGGGGGGCTTTAACTATGGCTACACCTTC. This encodes CASVGGFNYGYTF.